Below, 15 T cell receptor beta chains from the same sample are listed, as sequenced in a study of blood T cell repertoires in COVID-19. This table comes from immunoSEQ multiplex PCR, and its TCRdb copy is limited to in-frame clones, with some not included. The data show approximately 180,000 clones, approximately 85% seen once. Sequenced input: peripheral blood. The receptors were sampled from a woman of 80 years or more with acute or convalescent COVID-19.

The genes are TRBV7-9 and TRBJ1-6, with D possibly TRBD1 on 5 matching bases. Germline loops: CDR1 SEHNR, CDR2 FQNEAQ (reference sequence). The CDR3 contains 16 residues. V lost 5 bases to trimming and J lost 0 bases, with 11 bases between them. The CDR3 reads CASSPGLSSYNSPLHF. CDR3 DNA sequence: TGTGCCAGCAGCCCAGGGCTAAGCTCCTATAATTCACCCCTCCACTTT.

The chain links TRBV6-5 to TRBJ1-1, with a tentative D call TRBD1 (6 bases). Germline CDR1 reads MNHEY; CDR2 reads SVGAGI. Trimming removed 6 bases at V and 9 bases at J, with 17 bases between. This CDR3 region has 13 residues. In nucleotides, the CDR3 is TGTGCCAGCAGCGGGGCGGGGGGCTGGAAAGCTTTCTTT. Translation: CASSGAGGWKAFF.

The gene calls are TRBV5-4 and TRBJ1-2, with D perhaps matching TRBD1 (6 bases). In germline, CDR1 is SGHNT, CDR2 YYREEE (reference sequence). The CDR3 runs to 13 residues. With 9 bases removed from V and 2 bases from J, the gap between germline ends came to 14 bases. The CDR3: CATAGGGNYGYTF. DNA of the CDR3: TGTGCCACCGCGGGAGGGGGGAACTATGGCTACACCTTC. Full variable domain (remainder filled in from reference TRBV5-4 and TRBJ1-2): ETGVTQSPTHLIKTRGQQVTLRCSSQSGHNTVSWYQQALGQGPQFIFQYYREEENGRGNFPPRFSGLQFPNYSSELNVNALELDDSALYLCATAGGGNYGYTFGSGTRLTVV.

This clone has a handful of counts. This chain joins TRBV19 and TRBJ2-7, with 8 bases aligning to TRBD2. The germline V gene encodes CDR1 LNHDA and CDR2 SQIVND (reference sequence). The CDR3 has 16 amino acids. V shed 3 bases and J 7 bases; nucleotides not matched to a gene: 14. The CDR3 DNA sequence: TGTGCCAGTAGTATCGTTAGCGGGACGACCTTCGGGGAGCAGTACTTC. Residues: CASSIVSGTTFGEQYF.

CDR3 sequence: CASSLPGTGGEKLFF. The DNA for the CDR3 is TGTGCCAGCAGCTTGCCCGGGACAGGGGGAGAAAAACTGTTTTTT. This sequence joins TRBV21-1 and TRBJ1-4; the D call TRBD1 from the table was never checked on the DNA. TRBV21-1 is a pseudogene. There are 15 residues in the CDR3.

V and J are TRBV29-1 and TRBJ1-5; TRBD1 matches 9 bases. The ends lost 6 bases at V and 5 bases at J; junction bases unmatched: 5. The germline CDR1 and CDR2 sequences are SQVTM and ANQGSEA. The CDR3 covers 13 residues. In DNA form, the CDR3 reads TGCAGCGTACGGGACAGGGCAGATCAGCCCCAGCATTTT. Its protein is CSVRDRADQPQHF.

CDR3 sequence (DNA): TGTGCCAGTAGGTCGAACAGGGACTCCTACGAGCAGTACTTC. Its protein is CASRSNRDSYEQYF. V and J are TRBV19 and TRBJ2-7, with D possibly matching TRBD1 (6 bases). The CDR3 has 14 residues. V gave up 6 bases and J gave up 0 bases, with 12 bases separating them. Germline V gene lookup returns CDR1 LNHDA and CDR2 SQIVND (reference sequence).

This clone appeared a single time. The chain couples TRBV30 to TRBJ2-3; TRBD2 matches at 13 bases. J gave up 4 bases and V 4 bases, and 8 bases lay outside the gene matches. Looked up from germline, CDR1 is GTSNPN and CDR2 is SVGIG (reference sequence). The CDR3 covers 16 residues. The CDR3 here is CAWTRRLAGGPDTQYF. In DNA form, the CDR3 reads TGTGCCTGGACCAGACGACTAGCGGGAGGTCCAGATACGCAGTATTTT.

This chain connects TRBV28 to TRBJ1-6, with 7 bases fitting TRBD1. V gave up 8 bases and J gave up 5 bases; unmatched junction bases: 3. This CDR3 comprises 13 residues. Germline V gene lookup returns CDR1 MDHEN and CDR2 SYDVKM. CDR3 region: CASRDSHNSPLHF. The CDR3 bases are TGTGCCAGCCGGGACAGCCATAATTCACCCCTCCACTTT.

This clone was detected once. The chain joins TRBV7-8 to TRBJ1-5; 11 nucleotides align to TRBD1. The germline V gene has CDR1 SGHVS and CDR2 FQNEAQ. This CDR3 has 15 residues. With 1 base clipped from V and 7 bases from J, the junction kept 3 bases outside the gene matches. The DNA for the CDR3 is TGTGCCAGCAGCTTAGGGACAGGGGGCCGGCAGCCCCAGCATTTT. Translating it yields CASSLGTGGRQPQHF.

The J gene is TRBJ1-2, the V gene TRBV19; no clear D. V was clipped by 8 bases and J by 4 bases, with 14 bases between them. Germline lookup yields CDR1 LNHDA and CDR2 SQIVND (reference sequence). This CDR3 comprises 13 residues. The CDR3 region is CASLKETIYGYTF. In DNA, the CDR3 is TGTGCCAGTCTGAAGGAGACCATCTATGGCTACACCTTC.

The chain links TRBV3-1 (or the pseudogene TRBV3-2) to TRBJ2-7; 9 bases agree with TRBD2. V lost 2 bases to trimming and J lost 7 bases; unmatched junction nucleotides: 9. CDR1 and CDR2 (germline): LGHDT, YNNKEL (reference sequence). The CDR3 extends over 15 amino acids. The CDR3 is CASSQRRGGPVEQYF. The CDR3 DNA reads TGTGCCAGCAGCCAAAGGCGGGGGGGGCCGGTTGAGCAGTACTTC.

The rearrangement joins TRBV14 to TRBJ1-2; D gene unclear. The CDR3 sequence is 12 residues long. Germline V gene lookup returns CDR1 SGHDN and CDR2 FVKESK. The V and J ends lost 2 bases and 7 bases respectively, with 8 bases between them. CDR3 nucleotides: TGTGCCAGCAGCCAATGGCGGGCTGGCTACACCTTC. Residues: CASSQWRAGYTF.

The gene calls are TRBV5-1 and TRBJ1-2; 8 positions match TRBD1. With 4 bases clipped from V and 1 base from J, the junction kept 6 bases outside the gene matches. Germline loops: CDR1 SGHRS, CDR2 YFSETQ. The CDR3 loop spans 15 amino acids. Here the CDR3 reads CASSAGQVINYGYTF. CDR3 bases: TGCGCCAGCAGCGCGGGACAGGTTATTAACTATGGCTACACCTTC.

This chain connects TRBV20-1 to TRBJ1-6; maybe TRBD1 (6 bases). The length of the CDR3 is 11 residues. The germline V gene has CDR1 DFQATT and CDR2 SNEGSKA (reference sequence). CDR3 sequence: CSAGERSPLHF. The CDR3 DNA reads TGCAGCGCAGGGGAACGTTCACCCCTCCACTTT.